This T cell receptor beta chain was identified in a study of beta chain features in type 1 diabetes. This clone appeared a single time. Expressed TCRB transcripts were sequenced because the isolated RNA had all been reverse transcribed beforehand. Using immunoSEQ multiplex PCR, the repertoire was profiled, and TCRdb retains in-frame clones only, with some absent. The sample carries fewer than 550,000 clones, about an eighth recorded once. CDR3 length equals 16 residues. Trimming cost V 4 bases and J 0 bases, with 11 bases left between them. Germline V lookup: CDR1 SGHNT, CDR2 YYREEE (reference sequence). There was one heparinised blood draw per donor, averaging roughly 120 mL.

The chain couples TRBV5-4 to TRBJ2-6, with D maybe TRBD1 (5 bases). The clonotype originates from a young woman in good health. The sequenced material came from naive CD4+ T cells from blood. CDR3 nucleotides: TGTGCCAGCAGCCAGGGTTTGTACTCTGGGGCCAACGTCCTGACTTTC. Translating it yields CASSQGLYSGANVLTF.